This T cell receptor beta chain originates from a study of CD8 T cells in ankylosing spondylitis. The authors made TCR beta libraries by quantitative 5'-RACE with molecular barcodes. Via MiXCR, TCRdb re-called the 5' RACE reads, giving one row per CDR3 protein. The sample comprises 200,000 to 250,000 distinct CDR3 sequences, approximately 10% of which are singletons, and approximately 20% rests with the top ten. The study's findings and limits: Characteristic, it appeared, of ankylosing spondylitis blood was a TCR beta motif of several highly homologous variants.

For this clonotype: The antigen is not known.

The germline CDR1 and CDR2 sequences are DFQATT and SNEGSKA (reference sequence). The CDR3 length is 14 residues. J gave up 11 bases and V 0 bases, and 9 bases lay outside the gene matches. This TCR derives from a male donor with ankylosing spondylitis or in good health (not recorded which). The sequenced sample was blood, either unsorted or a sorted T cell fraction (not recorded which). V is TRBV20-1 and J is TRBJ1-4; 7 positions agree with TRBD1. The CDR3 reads CSARDQPRGGKLFF. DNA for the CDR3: TGCAGTGCTAGAGATCAACCCAGGGGGGGGAAACTGTTTTTT.